This is a list of T cell receptor beta chains from one sample in a study of CXCR3-negative and CXCR3-positive naive CD8 T cells. After re-calling the 5' RACE reads, TCRdb lists one entry per CDR3 protein, DNA absent. Recorded for this sample: about 57,000 distinct CDR3 sequences. Sequencing used memory CD8+ T cells from blood. The receptor source for this set is a human donor in good health. Some clones in this sample may be carry-over from other donors' samples. Each CDR3 is given with its conserved first and last residue.

J gene,V gene,CDR3 protein
TRBJ2-7,TRBV29-1,CSVRGQGYEQYF
TRBJ2-1,TRBV21-1,CASSKELGTLLFF
TRBJ2-7,TRBV6-1,CASRGSLAGSYEQYF
TRBJ2-1,TRBV6-2/TRBV6-3,CASSSSGRTYNEQFF
TRBJ2-1,TRBV5-5,CASSLGAESYNEQFF
TRBJ1-1,TRBV20-1,CSARTLAGSPTEAFF
TRBJ2-7,TRBV7-9,CASSDTGSYLPYEQYF
TRBJ2-6,TRBV5-5,CASSLWVEVTGANVLTF
TRBJ2-7,TRBV11-2,CASSLVAASYEQYF
TRBJ2-7,TRBV10-3,CAISENRETNYEQYF
TRBJ2-6,TRBV9,CASSLGAGANVLTF
TRBJ1-1,TRBV7-3,CASSVTGGTEAFF
TRBJ2-7,TRBV5-1,CASPIDRDRGFYEQYF
TRBJ2-3,TRBV24-1,CATSDFGQGAGTDTQYF
TRBJ2-7,TRBV3-1,CASSRDRGYEQYF
TRBJ1-3,TRBV12-3/TRBV12-4,CASSLWAVGNTIYF
TRBJ2-3,TRBV23-1,CPKIPLCPEWGALNSTQYF
TRBJ2-1,TRBV23-1,CAATRINNEQFF
TRBJ1-2,TRBV7-9,CASSSTGVGYGYTF
TRBJ2-2,TRBV12-3/TRBV12-4,CASSLPRATNTGELFF
TRBJ2-1,TRBV2,CASSSWGGSYNEQFF
TRBJ2-7,TRBV5-1,CASSLGWGFDDEQYF
TRBJ2-5,TRBV6-2/TRBV6-3,CASRKLERGGETQYF
TRBJ2-3,TRBV7-9,CASSPKREPDTQYF
TRBJ1-1,TRBV7-3,CASSELQGQNTEAFF
TRBJ1-2,TRBV29-1,CSSRDSQPYGYTF
TRBJ1-5,TRBV10-3,CAISEAQGAGQPQHF
TRBJ2-5,TRBV11-3,CASSLLRDKEETQYF
TRBJ2-1,TRBV18,CASSPPDNNNEQFF
TRBJ1-5,TRBV5-1,CASSQGLEPNQPQHF
TRBJ2-1,TRBV7-8,CASSLAPGGEQFF
TRBJ2-1,TRBV28,CASTLGERGYNEQFF
TRBJ2-7,TRBV11-2,CASSLELRLGLPEQYF
TRBJ1-1,TRBV10-3,CAISDRLFGNTEAFF
TRBJ2-1,TRBV20-1,CSALAGLAGFYEQFF
TRBJ2-1,TRBV29-1,CSVIGPDYNEQFF
TRBJ2-7,TRBV3-1,CASSQGYGEVYEQYF
TRBJ2-1,TRBV4-2,CASSQDQGGVDEQFF
TRBJ1-6,TRBV28,CASSFNPAGDNSPLHF
TRBJ2-1,TRBV12-3/TRBV12-4,CASSTGLAPYNEQFF
TRBJ2-7,TRBV3-1,CASSPAGVNYEQYF
TRBJ2-1,TRBV27,CASLPFGWGNEQFF
TRBJ2-1,TRBV5-6,CASSLVWGLGSYNEQFF
TRBJ2-7,TRBV29-1,CSVYHATSGDPIEQYF